This T cell receptor beta chain was identified in a study of blood T cell repertoires in COVID-19. Sequenced by immunoSEQ multiplex PCR; TCRdb stores in-frame clones only, minus some. The sample lists under 80,000 clones, over 75% seen once, with 20% to 25% in the top ten. Trimming cost V 4 bases and J 4 bases, with 8 bases left between them. The germline V gene encodes CDR1 MNHEY and CDR2 SMNVEV (reference sequence). This CDR3 region has 13 residues. Sequences were obtained from peripheral blood. The origin of this receptor is an elderly man with active or convalescent COVID-19. The chain recombines TRBV27 with TRBJ1-3; D is unclear. The CDR3 protein is CASSSTQGNTIYF. In DNA, the CDR3 is TGTGCCAGCAGTTCTACACAGGGAAACACCATATATTTT.